Presented here are 9 T cell receptor beta chains from one specimen sequenced in a study of T cells in Graves' hyperthyroidism and ophthalmopathy. Regions amplified from RNA transcripts were the TCR beta CDR3 regions. The HTBI primer set was used in a first-round RT-PCR of the TCR CDR3. TCRdb called the multiplex PCR reads again in MiXCR, with one record for every CDR3 protein. The sample lists some 600,000 distinct CDR3 sequences, approximately 15% seen once, with more than 4.5% in the top ten. Sequenced: blood. The receptor set was obtained from a woman between 25 and 40 years old with Graves' hyperthyroidism that later progressed to Graves' ophthalmopathy.

This clonotype is a singleton in its sample. It may be a read error: a sequence one base away is much more abundant. Given the absence of the conserved phenylalanine or tryptophan at the CDR3 end, a read error is likely. The chain couples TRBV29-1 to TRBJ2-5; D gene unclear. The ends were cut back, 2 bases at V and 3 bases at J, with 13 bases in the middle. The CDR3 has 14 amino acids. In germline, CDR1 is SQVTM, CDR2 ANQGSEA. The CDR3 bases are TGCAGCGTTGAATCCTGGGCAAGAAAAGAGACCCAGTACCTC. Translation: CSVESWARKETQYL.

This clonotype has only a few counts. The chain employs TRBV4-3 and TRBJ2-3, with 9 bases that match TRBD1. CDR3 length: 17 residues. The junction had 8 bases not matched to a gene; V was cut back by 1 base and J by 3 bases. The germline V gene encodes CDR1 LGHNA and CDR2 YSLEER. This chain's CDR3 is CASSQALPDRGTDTQYF. In DNA form, the CDR3 reads TGCGCCAGCAGCCAAGCCCTCCCCGACAGGGGGACAGATACGCAGTATTTT.

This clonotype came up many times. CDR3 DNA sequence: TGTGCTAGTGGTTTGGCCCGGACAGGCGGGAACACTGAAGCTTTCTTT. It codes for CASGLARTGGNTEAFF. The V call is TRBV12-5, the J call TRBJ1-1; 7 bases are shared with TRBD1. Germline CDR1 reads LGHNT; CDR2 reads FRNRAP. J gave up 1 base and V 1 base, and 6 bases lay outside the gene matches. The CDR3 has 16 amino acids. The full variable domain, with the rest looked up from reference TRBV12-5 and TRBJ1-1, is DARVTQTPRHKVTEMGQEVTMRCQPILGHNTVFWYRQTMMQGLELLAYFRNRAPLDDSGMPKDRFSAEMPDATLATLKIQPSEPRDSAVYFCASGLARTGGNTEAFFGQGTRLTVV.

The chain has TRBV30 and TRBJ2-4; D ambiguous. The CDR3 runs 14 residues. Germline V CDR1 and CDR2: GTSNPN, SVGIG (reference sequence). V dropped 4 bases and J dropped 0 bases, with 10 bases sitting between them. CDR3 sequence reads: CAWTRLVAKNIQYF. The DNA of the CDR3 is TGTGCCTGGACTAGGCTTGTAGCCAAAAACATTCAGTACTTC.

This clonotype has a count of ten or more. This chain uses TRBV27 with TRBJ2-7, with 8 bases that match TRBD1. Germline CDR1 MNHEY, CDR2 SMNVEV (reference sequence). J was trimmed by 2 bases and V by 6 bases; bases with no gene match: 9. The CDR3 runs to 15 residues. The chain's CDR3 is CASSRGTGDTYEQYF. The DNA for the CDR3 is TGTGCCAGCAGCAGAGGGACAGGAGACACCTACGAGCAGTACTTC.

This clonotype was found many times. This chain joins TRBV7-3 and TRBJ2-2, with TRBD2 as a possible D gene (5 bases). The V gene lost 5 bases and the J gene lost 9 bases, with 19 bases spanning the gap. The CDR3 sequence is 15 residues long. Per the germline V gene, CDR1 is SGHTA and CDR2 is FQGTGA. CDR3 bases: TGTGCCAGCAGCGATACTAGGACCGGGGTCCGGGAGCTGTTTTTT. Translating it yields CASSDTRTGVRELFF.

This clonotype came up many times. The chain employs TRBV19 and TRBJ2-3, with TRBD2 matching 7 bases. Germline V gene lookup returns CDR1 LNHDA and CDR2 SQIVND (reference sequence). Unmatched junction bases numbered 9, after V lost 6 bases and J lost 3 bases. The CDR3 sequence is 15 residues long. The CDR3 loop is CASRRDGEGTDTQYF. The CDR3 bases are TGTGCCAGTAGGAGGGACGGGGAGGGTACAGATACGCAGTATTTT.

J is TRBJ2-7 and V is TRBV28; the match to TRBD2 covers 8 bases. The CDR3 runs to 15 residues. Germline assignment: CDR1 MDHEN and CDR2 SYDVKM. Germline trimming cut 2 bases from V and 0 bases from J; bases unmatched to any gene: 3. For the CDR3, the DNA is TGTGCCAGCAGTTTAAGGGGACTAGTCTCCTACGAGCAGTACTTC. This codes for CASSLRGLVSYEQYF.

This clonotype was picked up many times. V usage is TRBV6-1 and J usage is TRBJ2-5; 8 bases are shared with TRBD2. Germline V lookup: CDR1 MNHNS, CDR2 SASEGT. The CDR3 runs 16 residues. V dropped 6 bases and J dropped 5; count of bases not matched to a gene: 14. The CDR3 DNA reads as TGTGCCAGCAGCCTTCAAGCGGGAGCAGTTTGGGAGACCCAGTACTTC. Translating it yields CASSLQAGAVWETQYF.